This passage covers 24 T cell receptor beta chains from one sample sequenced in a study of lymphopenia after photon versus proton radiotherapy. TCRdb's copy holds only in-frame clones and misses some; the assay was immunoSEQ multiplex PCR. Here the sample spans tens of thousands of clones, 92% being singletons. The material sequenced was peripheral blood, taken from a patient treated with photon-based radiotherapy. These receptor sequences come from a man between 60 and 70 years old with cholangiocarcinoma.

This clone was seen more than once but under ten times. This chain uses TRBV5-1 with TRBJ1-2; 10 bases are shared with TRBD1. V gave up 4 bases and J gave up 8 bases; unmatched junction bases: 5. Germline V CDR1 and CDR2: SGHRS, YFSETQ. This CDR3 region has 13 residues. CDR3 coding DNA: TGCGCCAGCAGCCCCGGGACAGGGGTAGGCTACACCTTC. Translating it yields CASSPGTGVGYTF.

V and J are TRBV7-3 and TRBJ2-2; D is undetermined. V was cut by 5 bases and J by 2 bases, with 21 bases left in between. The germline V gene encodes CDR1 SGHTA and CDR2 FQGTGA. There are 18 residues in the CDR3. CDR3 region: CASSPLPRPGPNTGELFF. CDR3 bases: TGTGCCAGCAGCCCACTTCCCCGGCCAGGTCCCAACACCGGGGAGCTGTTTTTT.

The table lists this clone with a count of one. The CDR3 reads CASSDPPGPRGNQPQHF. The CDR3 nucleotides read TGTGCCAGCAGTGACCCCCCGGGGCCTCGGGGCAATCAGCCCCAGCATTTT. This chain joins TRBV25-1 and TRBJ1-5; maybe TRBD1 (5 bases). The germline V and J ends were trimmed by 3 bases and 2 bases, with 17 bases remaining between them. CDR1 and CDR2 from the germline V gene are MGHDK and SYGVNS. CDR3 length: 17 amino acids.

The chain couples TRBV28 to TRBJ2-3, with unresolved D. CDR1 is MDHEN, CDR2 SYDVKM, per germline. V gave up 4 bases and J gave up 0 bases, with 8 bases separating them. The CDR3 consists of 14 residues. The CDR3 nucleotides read TGTGCCAGCAGTTACCCAACTAGCACAGATACGCAGTATTTT. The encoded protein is CASSYPTSTDTQYF.

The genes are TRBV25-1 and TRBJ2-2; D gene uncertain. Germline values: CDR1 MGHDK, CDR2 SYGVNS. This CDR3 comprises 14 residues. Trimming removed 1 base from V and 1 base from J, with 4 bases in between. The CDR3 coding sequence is TGTGCCAGCAGTGAATTTGGGAACACCGGGGAGCTGTTTTTT. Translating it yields CASSEFGNTGELFF. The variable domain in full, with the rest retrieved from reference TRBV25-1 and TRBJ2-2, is EADIYQTPRYLVIGTGKKITLECSQTMGHDKMYWYQQDPGMELHLIHYSYGVNSTEKGDLSSESTVSRIRTEHFPLTLESARPSHTSQYLCASSEFGNTGELFFGEGSRLTVL.

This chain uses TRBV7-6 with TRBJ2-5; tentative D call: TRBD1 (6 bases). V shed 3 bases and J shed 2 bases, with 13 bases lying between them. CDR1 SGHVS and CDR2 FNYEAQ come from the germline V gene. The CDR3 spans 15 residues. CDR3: CASSLGNGQQETQYF. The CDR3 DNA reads TGTGCCAGCAGCTTGGGGAATGGACAGCAAGAGACCCAGTACTTC.

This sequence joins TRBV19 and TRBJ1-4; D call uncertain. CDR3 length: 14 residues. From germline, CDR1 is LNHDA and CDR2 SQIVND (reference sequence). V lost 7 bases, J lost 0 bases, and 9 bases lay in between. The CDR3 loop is CASTIGTTNEKLFF. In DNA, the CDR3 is TGTGCCAGTACTATCGGGACAACTAATGAAAAACTGTTTTTT.

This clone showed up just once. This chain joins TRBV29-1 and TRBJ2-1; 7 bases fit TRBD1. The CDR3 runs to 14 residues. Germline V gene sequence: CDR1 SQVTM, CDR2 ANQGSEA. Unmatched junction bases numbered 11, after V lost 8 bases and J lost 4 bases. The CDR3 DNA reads TGCAGCCTACAGGGGCCCGGCCGGTACAATGAGCAGTTCTTC. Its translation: CSLQGPGRYNEQFF.

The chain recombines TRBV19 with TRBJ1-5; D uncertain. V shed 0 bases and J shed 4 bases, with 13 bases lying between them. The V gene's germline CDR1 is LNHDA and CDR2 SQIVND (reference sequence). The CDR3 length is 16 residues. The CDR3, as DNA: TGTGCCAGTAGTATAGATGAAGGACCGTGGAATCAGCCCCAGCATTTT. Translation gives CASSIDEGPWNQPQHF.

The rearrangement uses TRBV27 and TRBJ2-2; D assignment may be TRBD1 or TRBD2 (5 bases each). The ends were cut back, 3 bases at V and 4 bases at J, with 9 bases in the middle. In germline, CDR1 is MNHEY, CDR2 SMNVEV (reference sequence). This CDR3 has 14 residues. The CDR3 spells CASSFYGGTGELFF. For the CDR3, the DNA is TGTGCCAGCAGTTTTTATGGGGGCACCGGGGAGCTGTTTTTT.

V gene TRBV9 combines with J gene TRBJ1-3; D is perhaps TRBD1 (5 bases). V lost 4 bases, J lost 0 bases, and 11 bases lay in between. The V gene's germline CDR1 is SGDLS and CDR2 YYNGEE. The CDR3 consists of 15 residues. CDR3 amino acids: CASSIGQRSGNTIYF. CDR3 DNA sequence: TGTGCCAGCAGCATCGGACAACGCTCTGGAAACACCATATATTTT.

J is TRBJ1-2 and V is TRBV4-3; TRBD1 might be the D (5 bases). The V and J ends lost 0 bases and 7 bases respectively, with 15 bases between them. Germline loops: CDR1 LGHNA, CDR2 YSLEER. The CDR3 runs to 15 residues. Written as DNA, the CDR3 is TGCGCCAGCAGCCAAGACCCACGGGGGGAGATTGGCTACACCTTC. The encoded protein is CASSQDPRGEIGYTF.

The CDR3 is CASSNRFTEAFF. The CDR3 DNA is TGTGCCAGTAGTAACAGGTTCACTGAAGCTTTCTTT. The chain recombines TRBV19 with TRBJ1-1, with D maybe TRBD1 (5 bases). The CDR3 totals 12 residues. V lost 4 bases to trimming and J lost 4 bases, with 7 bases between them. Per the germline V gene, CDR1 is LNHDA and CDR2 is SQIVND (reference sequence).

The DNA of the CDR3 is TGCAGCGTTGAAACGGGTACGGGTAATGGCTACACCTTC. Translated: CSVETGTGNGYTF. V is TRBV29-1 and J is TRBJ1-2; D gene uncertain. Deletions cut 2 bases from V and 6 bases from J, with 13 bases between. The CDR3 sequence is 13 residues long. The germline CDR1 and CDR2 sequences are SQVTM and ANQGSEA. Supplemented by reference TRBV29-1 and TRBJ1-2, the full variable domain reads SAVISQKPSRDICQRGTSLTIQCQVDSQVTMMFWYRQQPGQSLTLIATANQGSEATYESGFVIDKFPISRPNLTFSTLTVSNMSPEDSSIYLCSVETGTGNGYTFGSGTRLTVV.

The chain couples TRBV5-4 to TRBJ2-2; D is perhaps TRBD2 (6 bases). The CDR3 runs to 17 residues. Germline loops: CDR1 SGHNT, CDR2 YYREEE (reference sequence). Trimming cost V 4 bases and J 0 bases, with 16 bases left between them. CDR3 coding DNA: TGTGCCAGCAGCCGTATTAGGACGGGGGCGAACACCGGGGAGCTGTTTTTT. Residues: CASSRIRTGANTGELFF.

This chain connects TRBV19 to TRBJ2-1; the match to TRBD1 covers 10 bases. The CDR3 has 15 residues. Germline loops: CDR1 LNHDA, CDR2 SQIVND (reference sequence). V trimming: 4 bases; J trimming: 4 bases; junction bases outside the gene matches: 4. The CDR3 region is CASSRQGAKYNEQFF. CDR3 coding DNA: TGTGCCAGTAGTAGACAGGGGGCGAAGTACAATGAGCAGTTCTTC.

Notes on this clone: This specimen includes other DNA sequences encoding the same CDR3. The CDR3 sequence: CASSPGLLNTEAFF. DNA for the CDR3: TGTGCCAGCTCTCCAGGGTTGCTGAACACTGAAGCTTTCTTT. The V gene is TRBV18, the J gene TRBJ1-1; D is perhaps TRBD1 (5 bases). Trimming removed 6 bases at V and 0 bases at J, with 11 bases between. CDR1 and CDR2 (germline): KGHSH, LQKENI. The CDR3 is 14 residues long. Looking up the rest from reference TRBV18 and TRBJ1-1 gives the full variable domain: NAGVMQNPRHLVRRRGQEARLRCSPMKGHSHVYWYRQLPEEGLKFMVYLQKENIIDESGMPKERFSAEFPKEGPSILRIQQVVRGDSAAYFCASSPGLLNTEAFFGQGTRLTVV.

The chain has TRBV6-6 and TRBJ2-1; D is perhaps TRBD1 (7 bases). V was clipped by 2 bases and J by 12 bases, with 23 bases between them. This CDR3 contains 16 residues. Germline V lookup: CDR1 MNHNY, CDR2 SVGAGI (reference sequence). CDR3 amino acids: CASSYRGSAAQGGQFF. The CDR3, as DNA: TGTGCCAGCAGTTACCGAGGGTCTGCAGCCCAGGGGGGGCAGTTCTTC.

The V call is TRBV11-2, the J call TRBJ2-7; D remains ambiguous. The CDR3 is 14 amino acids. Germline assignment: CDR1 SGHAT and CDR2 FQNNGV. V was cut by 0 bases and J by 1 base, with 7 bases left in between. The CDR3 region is CASSLDGASYEQYF. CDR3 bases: TGTGCCAGCAGCTTAGATGGAGCTTCCTACGAGCAGTACTTC.

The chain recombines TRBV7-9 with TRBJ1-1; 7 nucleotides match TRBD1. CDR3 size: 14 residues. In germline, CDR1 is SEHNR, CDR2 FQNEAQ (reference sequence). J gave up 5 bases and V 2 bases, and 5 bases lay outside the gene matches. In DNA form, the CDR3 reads TGTGCCAGCAGCTTAACAGGGGAGTTAACTGAAGCTTTCTTT. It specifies CASSLTGELTEAFF. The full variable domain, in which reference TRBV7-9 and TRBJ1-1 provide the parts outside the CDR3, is DTGVSQNPRHKITKRGQNVTFRCDPISEHNRLYWYRQTLGQGPEFLTYFQNEAQLEKSRLLSDRFSAERPKGSFSTLEIQRTEQGDSAMYLCASSLTGELTEAFFGQGTRLTVV.

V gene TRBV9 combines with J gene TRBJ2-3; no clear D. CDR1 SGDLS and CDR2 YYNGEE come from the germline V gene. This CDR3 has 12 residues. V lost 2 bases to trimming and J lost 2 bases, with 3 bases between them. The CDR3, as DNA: TGTGCCAGCAGCGTGGTCACAGATACGCAGTATTTT. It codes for CASSVVTDTQYF.

The CDR3 reads CASSLGTDTQYF. The CDR3 DNA reads as TGTGCCAGCAGCTTAGGAACGGACACCCAGTACTTC. The chain combines TRBV7-9 with TRBJ2-5; D is unresolved. This CDR3 spans 12 amino acids. The V and J ends lost 1 base and 8 bases respectively, with 8 bases between them. Germline CDR1 SEHNR, CDR2 FQNEAQ (reference sequence).

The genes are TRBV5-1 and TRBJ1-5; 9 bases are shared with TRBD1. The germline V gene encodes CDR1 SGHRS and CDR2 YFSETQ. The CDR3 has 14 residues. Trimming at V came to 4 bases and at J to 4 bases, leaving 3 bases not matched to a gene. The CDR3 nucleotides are TGCGCCAGCAGCGAGGGGACAGGGAATCAGCCCCAGCATTTT. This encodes CASSEGTGNQPQHF.

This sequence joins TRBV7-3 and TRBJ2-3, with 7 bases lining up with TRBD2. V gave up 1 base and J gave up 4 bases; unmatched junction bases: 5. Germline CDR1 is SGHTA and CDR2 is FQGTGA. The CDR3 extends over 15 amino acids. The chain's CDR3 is CASSLMGEGSDTQYF. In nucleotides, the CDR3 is TGTGCCAGCAGCTTAATGGGGGAGGGGTCAGATACGCAGTATTTT.